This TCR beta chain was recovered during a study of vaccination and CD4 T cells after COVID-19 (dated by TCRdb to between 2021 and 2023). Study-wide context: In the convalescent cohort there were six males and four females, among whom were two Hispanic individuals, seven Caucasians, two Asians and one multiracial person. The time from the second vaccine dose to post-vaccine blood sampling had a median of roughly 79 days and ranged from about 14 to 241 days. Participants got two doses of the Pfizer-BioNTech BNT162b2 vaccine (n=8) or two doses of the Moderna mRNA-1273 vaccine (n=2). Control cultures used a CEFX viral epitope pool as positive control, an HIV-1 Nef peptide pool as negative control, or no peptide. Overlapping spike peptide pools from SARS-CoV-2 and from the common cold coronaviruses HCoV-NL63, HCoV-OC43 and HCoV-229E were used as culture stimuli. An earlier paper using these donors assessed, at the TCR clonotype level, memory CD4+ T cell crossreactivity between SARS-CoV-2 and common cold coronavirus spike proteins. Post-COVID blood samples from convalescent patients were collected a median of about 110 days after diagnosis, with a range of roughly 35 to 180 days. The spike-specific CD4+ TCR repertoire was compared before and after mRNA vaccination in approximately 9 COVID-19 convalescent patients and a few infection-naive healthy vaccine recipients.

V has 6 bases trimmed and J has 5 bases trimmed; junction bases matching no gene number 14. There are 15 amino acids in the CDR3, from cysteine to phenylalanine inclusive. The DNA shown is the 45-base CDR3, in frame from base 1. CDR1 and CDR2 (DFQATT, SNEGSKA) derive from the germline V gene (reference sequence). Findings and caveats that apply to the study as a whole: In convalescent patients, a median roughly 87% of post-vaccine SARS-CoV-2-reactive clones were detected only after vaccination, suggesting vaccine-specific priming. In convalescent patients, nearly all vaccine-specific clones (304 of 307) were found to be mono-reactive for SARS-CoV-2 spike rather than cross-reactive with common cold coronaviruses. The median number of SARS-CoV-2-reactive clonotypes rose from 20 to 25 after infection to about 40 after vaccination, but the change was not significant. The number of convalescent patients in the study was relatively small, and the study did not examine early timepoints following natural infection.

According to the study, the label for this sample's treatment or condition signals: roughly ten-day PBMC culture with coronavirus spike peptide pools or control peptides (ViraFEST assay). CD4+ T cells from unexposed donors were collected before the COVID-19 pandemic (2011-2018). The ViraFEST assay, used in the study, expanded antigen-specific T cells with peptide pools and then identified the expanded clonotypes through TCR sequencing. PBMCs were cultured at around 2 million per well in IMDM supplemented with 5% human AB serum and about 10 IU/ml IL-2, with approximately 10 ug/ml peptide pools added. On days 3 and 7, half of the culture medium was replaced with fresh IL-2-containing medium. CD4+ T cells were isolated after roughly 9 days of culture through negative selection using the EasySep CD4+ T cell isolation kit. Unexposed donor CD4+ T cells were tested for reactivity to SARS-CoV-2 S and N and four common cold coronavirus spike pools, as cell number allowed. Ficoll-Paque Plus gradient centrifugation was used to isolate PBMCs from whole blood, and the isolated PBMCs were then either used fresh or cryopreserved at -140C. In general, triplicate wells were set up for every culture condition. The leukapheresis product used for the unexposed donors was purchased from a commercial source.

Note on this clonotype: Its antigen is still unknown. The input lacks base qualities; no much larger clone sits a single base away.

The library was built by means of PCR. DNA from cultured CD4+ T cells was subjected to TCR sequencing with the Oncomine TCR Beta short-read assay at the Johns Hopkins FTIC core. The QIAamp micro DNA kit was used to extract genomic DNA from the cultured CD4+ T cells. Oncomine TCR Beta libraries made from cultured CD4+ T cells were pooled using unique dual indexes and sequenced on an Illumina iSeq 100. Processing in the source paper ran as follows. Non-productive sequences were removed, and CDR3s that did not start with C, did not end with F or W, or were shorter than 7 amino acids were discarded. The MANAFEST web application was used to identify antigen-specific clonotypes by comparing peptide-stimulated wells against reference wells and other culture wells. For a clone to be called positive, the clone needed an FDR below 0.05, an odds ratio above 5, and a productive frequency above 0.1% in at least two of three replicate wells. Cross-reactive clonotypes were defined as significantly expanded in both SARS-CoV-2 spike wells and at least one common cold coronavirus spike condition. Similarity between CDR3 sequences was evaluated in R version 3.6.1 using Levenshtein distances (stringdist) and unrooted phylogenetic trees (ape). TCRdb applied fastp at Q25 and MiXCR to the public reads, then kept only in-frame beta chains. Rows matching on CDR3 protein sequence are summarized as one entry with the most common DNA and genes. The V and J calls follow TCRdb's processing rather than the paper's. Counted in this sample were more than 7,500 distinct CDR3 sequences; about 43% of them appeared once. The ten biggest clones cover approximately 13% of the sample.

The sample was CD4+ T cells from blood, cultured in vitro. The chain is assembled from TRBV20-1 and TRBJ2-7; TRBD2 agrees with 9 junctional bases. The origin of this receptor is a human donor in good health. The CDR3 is CSAIQVSGSWNEQYF. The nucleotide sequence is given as TGCAGTGCAATCCAAGTTAGCGGGAGCTGGAACGAGCAGTACTTC.